This T cell receptor beta chain was recorded in a study of OX40 agonist ivuxolimab in advanced cancers. Trimming took off 4 bases at V and 5 bases at J, with 12 bases between the two ends. CDR1 and CDR2 (germline): MDHEN, SYDVKM. This CDR3 has 14 amino acids. Clones were read by immunoSEQ multiplex PCR, and TCRdb kept only the in-frame ones, dropping some. The sample lists 65,000 to 70,000 clones; roughly 87% were seen once. This specimen consisted of CD4+ or CD8+ T cells sorted from blood, obtained in a trial of the OX40 agonist ivuxolimab. The sequence was obtained from an adult with an advanced solid tumor such as melanoma, head and neck, liver or kidney cancer. This chain links TRBV28 with TRBJ1-5; tentative D call: TRBD1 (5 bases). CDR3 sequence (DNA): TGTGCCAGCAGTTCAATTAGGGGATATCAGCCCCAGCATTTT. Translating it yields CASSSIRGYQPQHF.